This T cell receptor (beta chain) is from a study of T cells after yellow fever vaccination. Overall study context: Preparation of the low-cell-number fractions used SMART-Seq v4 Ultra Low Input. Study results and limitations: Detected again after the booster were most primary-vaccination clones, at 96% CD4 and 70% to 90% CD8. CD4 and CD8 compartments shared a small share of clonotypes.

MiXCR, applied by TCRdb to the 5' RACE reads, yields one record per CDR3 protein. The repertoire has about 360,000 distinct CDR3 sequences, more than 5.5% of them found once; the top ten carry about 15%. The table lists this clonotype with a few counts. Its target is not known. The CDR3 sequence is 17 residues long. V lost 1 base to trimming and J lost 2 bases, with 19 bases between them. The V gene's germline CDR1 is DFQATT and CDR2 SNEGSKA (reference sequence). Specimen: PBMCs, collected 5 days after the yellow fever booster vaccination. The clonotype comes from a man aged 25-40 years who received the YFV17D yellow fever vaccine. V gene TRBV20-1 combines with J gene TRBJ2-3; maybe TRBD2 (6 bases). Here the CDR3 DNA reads TGCAGTGCTAGAGGGGCTGGTCGGGAGTTCCCCACAGATACGCAGTATTTT. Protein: CSARGAGREFPTDTQYF.